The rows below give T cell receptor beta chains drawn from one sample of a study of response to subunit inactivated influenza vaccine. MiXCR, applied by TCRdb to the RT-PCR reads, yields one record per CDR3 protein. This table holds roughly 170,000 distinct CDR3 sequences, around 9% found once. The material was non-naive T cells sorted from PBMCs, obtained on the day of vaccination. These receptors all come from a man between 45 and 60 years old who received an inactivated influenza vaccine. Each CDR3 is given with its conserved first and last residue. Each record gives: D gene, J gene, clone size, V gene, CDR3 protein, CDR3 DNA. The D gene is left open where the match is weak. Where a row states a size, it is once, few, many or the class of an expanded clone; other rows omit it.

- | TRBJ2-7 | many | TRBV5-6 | CASSFWTPATYEQYF | TGTGCCAGCAGCTTCTGGACACCGGCGACCTACGAGCAGTACTTC
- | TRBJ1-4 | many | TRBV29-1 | CSVGFVGASEKLFF | TGCAGCGTTGGATTTGTGGGGGCGTCTGAAAAACTGTTTTTT
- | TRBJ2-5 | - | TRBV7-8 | CASSLASQETQYF | TGTGCCAGCAGCTTAGCTTCCCAAGAGACCCAGTACTTC
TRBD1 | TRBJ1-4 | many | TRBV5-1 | CASSLAPGQGVALFF | TGCGCCAGCAGCTTGGCCCCGGGACAGGGCGTGGCACTGTTTTTT
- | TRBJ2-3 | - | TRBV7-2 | CASPLDRNTDTQYF | TGTGCCAGCCCACTAGATAGGAACACAGATACGCAGTATTTT
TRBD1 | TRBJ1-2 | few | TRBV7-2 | CASSRTGDRDGYTF | TGTGCCAGCAGCCGGACAGGGGATAGAGATGGCTACACCTTC
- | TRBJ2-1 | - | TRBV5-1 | CASGGGEQFF | TGCGCCAGCGGAGGGGGTGAGCAGTTCTTC
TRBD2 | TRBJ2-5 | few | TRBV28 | CASRSLWASGGQETQYF | TGTGCCAGCAGAAGCCTCTGGGCTAGCGGAGGACAAGAGACCCAGTACTTC
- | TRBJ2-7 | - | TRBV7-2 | CASSYTGGLGGEQYF | TGTGCCAGCAGCTATACAGGGGGACTAGGAGGCGAGCAGTACTTC
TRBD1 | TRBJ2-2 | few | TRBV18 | CASSPVWTGDVGTGELFF | TGTGCCAGCTCACCAGTGTGGACAGGGGATGTTGGCACCGGGGAGCTGTTTTTT
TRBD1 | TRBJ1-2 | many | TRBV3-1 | CASSRQGINYGYTF | TGTGCCAGCAGCCGACAGGGGATAAACTATGGCTACACCTTC
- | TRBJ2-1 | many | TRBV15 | CATSSRRGNEQFF | TGTGCCACCAGCAGTCGAAGGGGCAATGAGCAGTTCTTC
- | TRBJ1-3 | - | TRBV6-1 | CASSRPGFQSGNTIYF | TGTGCCAGCAGTCGGCCCGGCTTTCAGTCTGGAAACACCATATATTTT
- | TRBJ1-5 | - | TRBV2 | CASSDKSGARNQPQHF | TGTGCCAGCAGTGACAAATCGGGGGCCCGCAATCAGCCCCAGCATTTT
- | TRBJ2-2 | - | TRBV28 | CASSGGGTGSGELFF | TGTGCCAGCAGTGGCGGGGGGACAGGGAGCGGGGAGCTGTTTTTT
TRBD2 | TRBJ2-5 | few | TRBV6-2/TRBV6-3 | CASSSAGGFLQETQYF | TGTGCCAGCAGTTCAGCGGGGGGCTTTCTCCAAGAGACCCAGTACTTC
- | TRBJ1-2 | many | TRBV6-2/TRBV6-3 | CASRAGNRERYGYTF | TGTGCCAGCAGAGCCGGGAACAGGGAGCGCTATGGCTACACCTTC
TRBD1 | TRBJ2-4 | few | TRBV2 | CASGGRDRVDIQYF | TGTGCCAGCGGGGGCCGGGACAGGGTTGACATTCAGTACTTC
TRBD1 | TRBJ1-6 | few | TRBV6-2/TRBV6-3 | CASRRTGRNSPLHF | TGTGCCAGCAGGAGGACAGGAAGGAATTCACCCCTCCACTTT
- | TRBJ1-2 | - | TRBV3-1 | CASSSPNSRYGYTF | TGTGCCAGCAGTTCCCCCAACAGCAGGTATGGCTACACCTTC
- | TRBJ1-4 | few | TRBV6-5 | CASSYSIGEKLFF | TGTGCCAGCAGTTACTCGATTGGAGAAAAACTGTTTTTT
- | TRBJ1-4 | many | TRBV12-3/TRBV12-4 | CASQKGYYEKLFF | TGTGCCAGCCAGAAGGGGTATTATGAAAAACTGTTTTTT
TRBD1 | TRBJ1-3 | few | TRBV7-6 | CASSLASGGFGNTIYF | TGTGCCAGCAGCTTAGCATCAGGGGGCTTTGGAAACACCATATATTTT
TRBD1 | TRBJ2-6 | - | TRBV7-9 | CASSSKLTGYGANVLTF | TGTGCCAGCAGCTCAAAACTGACAGGGTATGGGGCCAACGTCCTGACTTTC
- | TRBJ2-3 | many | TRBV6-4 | CASSDSGGSGTDTQYF | TGTGCCAGCAGTGACTCGGGGGGTAGTGGCACAGATACGCAGTATTTT
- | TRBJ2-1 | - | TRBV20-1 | CSACRAVRSTSSYNEQFF | TGCAGTGCCTGCCGGGCCGTAAGAAGCACCAGCTCCTACAATGAGCAGTTCTTC
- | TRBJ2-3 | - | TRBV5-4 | CASSFNTDTQYF | TGTGCCAGCAGCTTTAACACAGATACGCAGTATTTT
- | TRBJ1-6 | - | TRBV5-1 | CASSLEDSYNPPLHF | TGCGCCAGCAGCTTGGAGGACAGCTATAATCCACCCCTCCACTTT
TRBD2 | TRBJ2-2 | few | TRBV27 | CASSLRDYDTGELFF | TGTGCCAGCAGTTTAAGGGACTACGACACCGGGGAGCTGTTTTTT
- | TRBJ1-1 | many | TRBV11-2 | CASSLGGRTEAFF | TGTGCCAGCAGCTTAGGGGGGCGGACTGAAGCTTTCTTT
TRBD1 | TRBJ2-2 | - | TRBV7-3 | CASSFQTGPNSGELFF | TGTGCCAGCAGCTTCCAGACAGGGCCAAACAGCGGGGAGCTGTTTTTT
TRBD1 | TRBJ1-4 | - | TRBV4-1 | CASRKNRGPNEKLFF | TGCGCCAGCAGGAAAAACAGGGGACCTAATGAAAAACTGTTTTTT
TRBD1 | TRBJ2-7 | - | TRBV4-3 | CASSHTLGRGNEQYF | TGCGCCAGCAGCCATACCTTGGGCAGGGGGAACGAGCAGTACTTC
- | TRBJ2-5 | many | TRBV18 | CASSDRRQETQYF | TGTGCCAGCTCGGACAGACGACAAGAGACCCAGTACTTC
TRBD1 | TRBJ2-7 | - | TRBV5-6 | CASSLAGTGEYEQYF | TGTGCCAGCAGCTTGGCCGGGACAGGGGAATACGAGCAGTACTTC
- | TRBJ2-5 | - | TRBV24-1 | CATSKTDSKTQYF | TGTGCCACCTCGAAGACAGACAGCAAGACCCAGTACTTC
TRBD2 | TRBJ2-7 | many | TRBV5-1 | CASSLGLASYEQYF | TGCGCCAGCAGCTTGGGACTAGCCTCGTACGAGCAGTACTTC
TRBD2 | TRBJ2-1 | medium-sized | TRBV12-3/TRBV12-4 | CAFSFGPVGGRIPYNEQFF | TGTGCCTTCAGTTTCGGGCCTGTCGGCGGGAGGATACCCTACAATGAGCAGTTCTTC
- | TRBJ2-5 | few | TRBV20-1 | CSASASVEFRETQYF | TGCAGTGCTAGTGCCAGCGTGGAGTTCAGGGAGACCCAGTACTTC
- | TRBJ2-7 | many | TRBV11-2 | CASSLVGPPVSSYEQYF | TGTGCCAGCAGCTTAGTCGGGCCGCCGGTAAGCTCCTACGAGCAGTACTTC
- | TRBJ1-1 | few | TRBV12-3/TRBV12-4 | CASTLNTEAFF | TGTGCCAGCACCCTGAACACTGAAGCTTTCTTT
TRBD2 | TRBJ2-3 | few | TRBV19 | CASRRKGGGVRDPTDTQYF | TGTGCCAGTAGGAGGAAGGGCGGGGGGGTAAGGGATCCCACAGATACGCAGTATTTT
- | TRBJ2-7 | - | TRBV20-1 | CRGAGPLEQYF | TGCAGAGGGGCAGGGCCTTTGGAGCAGTACTTC
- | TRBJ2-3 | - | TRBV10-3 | CAISVVGGDTQYF | TGTGCCATCAGTGTGGTAGGGGGGGATACGCAGTATTTT
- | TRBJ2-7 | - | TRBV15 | CATSRAGHEQYF | TGTGCCACCAGCAGAGCGGGACACGAGCAGTACTTC
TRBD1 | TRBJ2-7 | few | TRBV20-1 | CSKQGAPYEQYF | TGCAGTAAACAGGGGGCCCCCTACGAGCAGTACTTC
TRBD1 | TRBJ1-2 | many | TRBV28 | CASSFARDRGFNYGYTF | TGTGCCAGCAGTTTCGCGAGGGACAGGGGATTCAACTATGGCTACACCTTC
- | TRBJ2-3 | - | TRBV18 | CASSPDTNADTQYF | TGTGCCAGCTCACCTGACACAAATGCAGATACGCAGTATTTT
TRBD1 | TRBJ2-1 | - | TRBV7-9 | CASSSPGTGANEQFF | TGTGCCAGCAGCTCCCCCGGGACAGGGGCCAATGAGCAGTTCTTC
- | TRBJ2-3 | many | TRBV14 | CASSQQGYTQYF | TGTGCCAGCAGCCAACAGGGTTATACGCAGTATTTT
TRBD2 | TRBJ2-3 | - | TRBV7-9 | CASSHPRGGSSTDTQYF | TGTGCCAGCAGCCACCCTCGGGGGGGGTCTAGCACAGATACGCAGTATTTT
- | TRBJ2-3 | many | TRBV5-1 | CASSLDGRSTDTQYF | TGCGCCAGCAGCCTGGACGGTCGGAGCACAGATACGCAGTATTTT